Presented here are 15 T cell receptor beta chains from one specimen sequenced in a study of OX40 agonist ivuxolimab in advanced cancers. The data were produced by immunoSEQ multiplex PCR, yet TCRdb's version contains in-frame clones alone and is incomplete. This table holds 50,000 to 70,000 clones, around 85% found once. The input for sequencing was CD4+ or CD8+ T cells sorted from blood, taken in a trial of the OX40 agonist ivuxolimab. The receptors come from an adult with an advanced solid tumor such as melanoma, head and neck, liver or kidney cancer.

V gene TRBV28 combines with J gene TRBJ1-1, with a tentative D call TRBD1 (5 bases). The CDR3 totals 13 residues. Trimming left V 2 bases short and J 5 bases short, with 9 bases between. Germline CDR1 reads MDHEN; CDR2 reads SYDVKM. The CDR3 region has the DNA TGTGCCAGCAGTTTACAGGGTTGGACTGAAGCTTTCTTT. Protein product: CASSLQGWTEAFF.

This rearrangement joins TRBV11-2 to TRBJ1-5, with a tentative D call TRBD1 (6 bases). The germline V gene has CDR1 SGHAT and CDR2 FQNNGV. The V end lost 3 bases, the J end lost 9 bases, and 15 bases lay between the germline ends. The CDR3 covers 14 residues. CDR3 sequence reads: CASSLVQGQGPQHF. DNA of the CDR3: TGTGCCAGCAGCTTGGTACAGGGCCAGGGGCCCCAGCATTTT.

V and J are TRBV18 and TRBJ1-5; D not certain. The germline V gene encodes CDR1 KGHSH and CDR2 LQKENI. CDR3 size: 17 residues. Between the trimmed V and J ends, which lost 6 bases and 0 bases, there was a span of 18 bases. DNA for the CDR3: TGTGCCAGCTCTCGTGCTATGATAGGAAATAGCAATCAGCCCCAGCATTTT. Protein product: CASSRAMIGNSNQPQHF. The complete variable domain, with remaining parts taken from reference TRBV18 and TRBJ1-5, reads NAGVMQNPRHLVRRRGQEARLRCSPMKGHSHVYWYRQLPEEGLKFMVYLQKENIIDESGMPKERFSAEFPKEGPSILRIQQVVRGDSAAYFCASSRAMIGNSNQPQHFGDGTRLSIL.

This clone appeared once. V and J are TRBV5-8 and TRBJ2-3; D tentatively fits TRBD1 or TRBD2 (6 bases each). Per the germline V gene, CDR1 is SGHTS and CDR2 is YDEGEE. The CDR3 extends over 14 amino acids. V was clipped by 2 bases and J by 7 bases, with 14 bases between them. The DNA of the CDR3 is TGTGCCAGCAGCTTATCCCCGGGGGCAAATACGCAGTATTTT. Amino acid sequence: CASSLSPGANTQYF.

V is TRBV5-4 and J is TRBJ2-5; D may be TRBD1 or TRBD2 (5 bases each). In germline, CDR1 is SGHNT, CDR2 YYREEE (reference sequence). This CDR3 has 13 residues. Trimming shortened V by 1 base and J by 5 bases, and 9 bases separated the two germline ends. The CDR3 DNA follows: TGTGCCAGCAGCTTGACGGGGCGGGAGACCCAGTACTTC. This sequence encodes CASSLTGRETQYF.

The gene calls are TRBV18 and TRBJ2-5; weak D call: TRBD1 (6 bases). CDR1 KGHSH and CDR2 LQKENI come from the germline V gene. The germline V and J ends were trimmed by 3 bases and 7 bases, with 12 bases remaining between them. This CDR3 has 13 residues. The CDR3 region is CASSPQGKATQYF. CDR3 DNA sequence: TGTGCCAGCTCACCCCAGGGGAAGGCGACCCAGTACTTC. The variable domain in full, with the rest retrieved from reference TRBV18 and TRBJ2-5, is NAGVMQNPRHLVRRRGQEARLRCSPMKGHSHVYWYRQLPEEGLKFMVYLQKENIIDESGMPKERFSAEFPKEGPSILRIQQVVRGDSAAYFCASSPQGKATQYFGPGTRLLVL.

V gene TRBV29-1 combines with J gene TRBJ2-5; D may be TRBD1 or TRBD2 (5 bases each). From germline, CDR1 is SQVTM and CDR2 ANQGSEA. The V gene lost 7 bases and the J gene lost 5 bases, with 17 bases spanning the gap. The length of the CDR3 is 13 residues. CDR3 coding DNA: TGCAGCGCCGGGACCTTTGGTCCGGAGACCCAGTACTTC. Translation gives CSAGTFGPETQYF.

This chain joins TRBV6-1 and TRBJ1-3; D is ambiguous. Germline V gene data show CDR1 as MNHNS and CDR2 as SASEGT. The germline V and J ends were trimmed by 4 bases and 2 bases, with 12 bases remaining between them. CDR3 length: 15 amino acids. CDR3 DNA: TGTGCCAGCAGTGTCGAGGGATTGACTGGAAACACCATATATTTT. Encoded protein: CASSVEGLTGNTIYF.

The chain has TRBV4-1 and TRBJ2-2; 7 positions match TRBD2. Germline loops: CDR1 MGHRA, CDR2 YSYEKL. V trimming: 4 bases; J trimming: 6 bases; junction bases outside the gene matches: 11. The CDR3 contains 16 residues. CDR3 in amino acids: CASSPGGRNVAGELFF. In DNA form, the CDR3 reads TGCGCCAGCAGCCCGGGGGGACGGAACGTCGCCGGGGAGCTGTTTTTT.

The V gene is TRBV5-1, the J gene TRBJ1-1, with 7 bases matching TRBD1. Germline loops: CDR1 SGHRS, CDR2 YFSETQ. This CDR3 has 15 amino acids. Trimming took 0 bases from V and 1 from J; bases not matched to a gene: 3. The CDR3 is CASSLGGQKNTEAFF. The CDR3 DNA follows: TGCGCCAGCAGCTTGGGGGGACAGAAGAACACTGAAGCTTTCTTT. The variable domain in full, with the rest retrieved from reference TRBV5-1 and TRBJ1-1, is KAGVTQTPRYLIKTRGQQVTLSCSPISGHRSVSWYQQTPGQGLQFLFEYFSETQRNKGNFPGRFSGRQFSNSRSEMNVSTLELGDSALYLCASSLGGQKNTEAFFGQGTRLTVV.

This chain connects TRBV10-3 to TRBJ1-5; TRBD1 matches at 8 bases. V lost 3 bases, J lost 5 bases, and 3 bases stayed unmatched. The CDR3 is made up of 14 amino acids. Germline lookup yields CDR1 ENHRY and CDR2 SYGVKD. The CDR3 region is CAISDGQGYQPQHF. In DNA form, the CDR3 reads TGTGCCATCAGTGACGGACAGGGATATCAGCCCCAGCATTTT.

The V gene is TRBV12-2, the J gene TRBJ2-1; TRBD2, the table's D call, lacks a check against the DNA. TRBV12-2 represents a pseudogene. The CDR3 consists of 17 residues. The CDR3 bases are TGTGCAAGTCGCTTAGCAGCGGGAGGAATACCTTGGGATGAGCAGTTCTTC. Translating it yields CASRLAAGGIPWDEQFF.

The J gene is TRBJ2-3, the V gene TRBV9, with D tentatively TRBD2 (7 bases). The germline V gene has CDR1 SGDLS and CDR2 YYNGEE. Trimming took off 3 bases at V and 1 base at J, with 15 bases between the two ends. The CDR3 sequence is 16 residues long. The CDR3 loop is CASSEGGGAGTDTQYF. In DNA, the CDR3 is TGTGCCAGCAGCGAAGGAGGGGGGGCCGGCACAGATACGCAGTATTTT. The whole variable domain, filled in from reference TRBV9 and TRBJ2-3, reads DSGVTQTPKHLITATGQRVTLRCSPRSGDLSVYWYQQSLDQGLQFLIQYYNGEERAKGNILERFSAQQFPDLHSELNLSSLELGDSALYFCASSEGGGAGTDTQYFGPGTRLTVL.

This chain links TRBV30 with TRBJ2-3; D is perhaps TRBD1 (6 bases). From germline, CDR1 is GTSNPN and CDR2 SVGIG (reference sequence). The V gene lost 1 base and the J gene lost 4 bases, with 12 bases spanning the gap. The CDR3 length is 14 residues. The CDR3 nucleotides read TGTGCCTGGAGTGGACAGGTGGGGTCAGATACGCAGTATTTT. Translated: CAWSGQVGSDTQYF.

CDR3 coding DNA: TGTGCCAGCAAGGTCACAGCTAGCACAGATACGCAGTATTTT. This gives the protein CASKVTASTDTQYF. This chain connects TRBV2 to TRBJ2-3; D ambiguous. From germline, CDR1 is SNHLY and CDR2 FYNNEI. Deletions cut 7 bases from V and 0 bases from J, with 11 bases between. This CDR3 has 14 amino acids. The whole variable domain, filled in from reference TRBV2 and TRBJ2-3, reads EPEVTQTPSHQVTQMGQEVILRCVPISNHLYFYWYRQILGQKVEFLVSFYNNEISEKSEIFDDQFSVERPDGSNFTLKIRSTKLEDSAMYFCASKVTASTDTQYFGPGTRLTVL.